Sequencing of this TCR beta chain was carried out in a study of cytomegalovirus exposure and HLA in healthy donors. General study points: The HLA-A and HLA-B alleles of most subjects were reportedly predicted accurately from TCR beta sequences.

With 60 Vbeta and 13 Jbeta primers, the PCR was carried out. Here immunoSEQ multiplex PCR was the method, and the copy in TCRdb shows in-frame clones only, minus some. Here the sample spans roughly 170,000 clones, around 83% being singletons. The germline gives CDR1 MDHEN, CDR2 SYDVKM. This CDR3 is 12 amino acids long. In the case of this clone: Its antigen is unidentified. At one of its ends the junction is not consistent with the germline gene, which may arise from a read error.

The origin of this receptor is a middle-aged man in good health and CMV-seronegative. Sequenced input: PBMCs. The rearrangement uses TRBV28 and TRBJ1-2, with TRBD1 identical over 7 bases. The CDR3 region is CASTLPPGTAVF. The CDR3 DNA is TGTGCCAGCACCCTACCACCCGGGACAGCAGTCTTC.